This record concerns one T cell receptor (beta chain) sequence. TCRdb's table, derived via immunoSEQ multiplex PCR, lists solely in-frame clones and lacks some. The table includes approximately 9,600 clones, 65% to 90% detected once. This entry comes from a study of blood T cell dynamics during melanoma immunotherapy. V was pared by 5 bases and J by 0 bases, with 8 bases between. The length of the CDR3 is 15 residues. Germline V lookup: CDR1 SNHLY, CDR2 FYNNEI. Noted time point: week 3, after first cycle of checkpoint inhibitor. The rearrangement joins TRBV2 to TRBJ1-6; D is unresolved. The sequenced sample was blood, obtained from a patient treated with checkpoint blockade. The TCR sequence derives from a human donor with melanoma. CDR3 region: CASSMEGSYNSPLHF. As DNA, the CDR3 is TGTGCCAGCAGTATGGAGGGCTCCTATAATTCACCCCTCCACTTT.